The 7 T cell receptor beta chains presented below share a single source sample, sequenced in a study of blood T cell repertoires in COVID-19. Assay used: immunoSEQ multiplex PCR; TCRdb lists only in-frame clones, some missing. This sample yields a few hundred thousand clones, of which approximately 82% are seen a single time; about 15% belongs to the top ten. Sequenced input: PBMCs or T cells enriched from blood (not recorded which). The receptors here all came from a man in his forties or fifties who had recovered from COVID-19.

This clone has only one observation. The genes are TRBV2 and TRBJ1-4; possible D gene TRBD1, 5 bases. V was cut by 9 bases and J by 10 bases, with 18 bases left in between. This CDR3 is 13 amino acids long. Germline CDR1 SNHLY, CDR2 FYNNEI. CDR3 bases: TGTGCCAGTTGGCCGGTCGTCGGGGGAAAACTGTTTTTT. Protein product: CASWPVVGGKLFF.

The CDR3 loop is CATSDSREGNQPQHF. CDR3 in DNA: TGTGCCACCAGTGATTCCAGGGAAGGCAATCAGCCCCAGCATTTT. The gene calls are TRBV24-1 and TRBJ1-5, with D tentatively TRBD1 (5 bases). The V gene's germline CDR1 is KGHDR and CDR2 SFDVKD. The CDR3 extends over 15 amino acids. V was pared by 2 bases and J by 2 bases, with 9 bases between.

V is TRBV9 and J is TRBJ1-6; no reliable D call. Looked up from germline, CDR1 is SGDLS and CDR2 is YYNGEE. Trimming shortened V by 3 bases and J by 6 bases, and 10 bases separated the two germline ends. The CDR3 covers 14 residues. The chain's CDR3 is CASSAEGSNSPLHF. DNA for the CDR3: TGTGCCAGCAGCGCCGAGGGCAGTAATTCACCCCTCCACTTT.

This clone has a single count. The chain combines TRBV5-5 with TRBJ2-7; maybe TRBD2 (5 bases). The V gene's germline CDR1 is SGHKS and CDR2 YYEKEE (reference sequence). The V end was cut by 0 bases, the J end by 9 bases, with 10 bases between. The CDR3 is 12 residues long. The CDR3 region is CASSLGARGQYF. CDR3 coding DNA: TGTGCCAGCAGCTTGGGGGCTCGGGGGCAGTACTTC.

The chain uses TRBV30 and TRBJ1-6, with 7 bases lining up with TRBD1. Looked up from germline, CDR1 is GTSNPN and CDR2 is SVGIG (reference sequence). The V segment lost 8 bases and the J segment 9 bases; nucleotides outside the gene matches: 10. The CDR3 is 13 residues long. CDR3 in amino acids: CAAKKTGISPLHF. The CDR3 nucleotides are TGTGCCGCAAAGAAGACAGGGATTTCACCCCTCCACTTT.

V is TRBV2 and J is TRBJ1-5; D call uncertain. The V gene's germline CDR1 is SNHLY and CDR2 FYNNEI. Deletions cut 6 bases from V and 7 bases from J, with 13 bases between. This CDR3 contains 13 residues. CDR3 loop: CASSGEIGQPQHF. In DNA, the CDR3 is TGTGCCAGCAGCGGGGAGATTGGGCAGCCCCAGCATTTT.

This rearrangement joins TRBV9 to TRBJ2-7; 7 positions match TRBD1. The CDR3 has 12 amino acids. Germline CDR1 is SGDLS and CDR2 is YYNGEE. J lost 6 bases, V lost 4 bases, and 4 bases had no gene match. The CDR3: CASSPGGSEQYF. CDR3 sequence (DNA): TGTGCCAGCAGCCCAGGGGGTTCCGAGCAGTACTTC.